This T cell receptor beta chain was identified in a study of liver allograft versus peripheral blood T cells. Across the whole study: Recipients' peripheral blood T cell receptor repertoires were compared with those in transplanted livers. General study points: Reported data describe T cell receptor repertoires within liver allografts as differing from those in peripheral blood.

Relative to its sample, this clonotype is medium-sized (0.01 to 0.1%). The target antigen is unknown. A single record per CDR3 protein comes from TCRdb applying MiXCR to the reads. The sample includes about 3,600 distinct CDR3 sequences, around 15% of them seen just once. There are 16 residues in the CDR3. Germline assignment: CDR1 SGDLS and CDR2 YYNGEE. The junction had 8 bases not matched to a gene; V was cut back by 4 bases and J by 1 base. The origin of this receptor is a human patient who had a liver transplant. The T cells may partly be graft donor cells. The chain uses TRBV9 and TRBJ2-1; 7 positions match TRBD2. Written as DNA, the CDR3 is TGTGCCAGCAGCCCCCTCGCCGGGAGGTCCTACAATGAGCAGTTCTTC. Encoded protein: CASSPLAGRSYNEQFF.